This T cell receptor beta chain is drawn from a study of blood T cell repertoires in COVID-19. The wider study: T cells, B-cell-depleted T cells, or PBMCs provided the cDNA or gDNA that served as material.

The CDR3 has 15 amino acids. CDR1 and CDR2 (germline): LNHDA, SQIVND (reference sequence). Trimming at V came to 0 bases and at J to 5 bases, leaving 5 bases not matched to a gene. Enrolment of Seattle patients took place during active infection, and they were followed longitudinally. Study processing details: Scientists estimated how many nucleated cells there were by amplifying reference gene primers. Some clones are missing from TCRdb's copy, which holds only in-frame ones; the method was immunoSEQ multiplex PCR. V, J and clone size derive from that table, while D and trimming were established from the DNA sequence. The table has 180,000 or so clones, 75% to 90% seen once.

Material for sequencing was peripheral blood. This chain joins TRBV19 and TRBJ2-5; the match to TRBD1 covers 8 bases. The sequence came from a woman aged 40 to 50 with COVID-19, enrolled during active disease. The CDR3 loop is CASSIDQGQGETQYF. DNA for the CDR3: TGTGCCAGTAGTATAGATCAAGGACAGGGTGAGACCCAGTACTTC.